This T cell receptor beta chain was sequenced for a study of blood T cells in healthy people across ages. Study-level findings and limits: Naive CD4+ cell counts and diversity both ran higher in long-lived than in aged donors.

V was pared by 3 bases and J by 5 bases, with 9 bases between. Germline CDR1 SGHRS, CDR2 YFSETQ. The CDR3 length is 13 residues. It was with a sample-barcoded 5' primer and a J-beta primer mix that a second PCR of about 7 to 12 cycles was run. Each of the samples gave a minimum of 2.5 million paired-end reads that contained CDR3. TCRdb called the 5' RACE reads again in MiXCR, with one record for every CDR3 protein. The repertoire has more than 700,000 distinct CDR3 sequences, about 45% of them found once; the top ten carry less than 20%. This clonotype has just a few counts. Its target is unknown. This chain uses TRBV5-1 with TRBJ1-5; possible D gene TRBD1, 5 bases. Material: blood. This clonotype was obtained from a man at least 80 years old in good health. The CDR3 DNA sequence: TGCGCCAGCAGCTGGGACGTTGATCAGCCCCAGCATTTT. It codes for CASSWDVDQPQHF.